One T cell receptor (beta chain) is described in this entry. Its antigen is as yet unknown. Germline assignment: CDR1 SGHTA and CDR2 FQGNSA. Trimming removed 3 bases from V and 7 bases from J, with 12 bases in between. The CDR3 loop spans 13 amino acids. The entry originates in a study of OX40 agonist ivuxolimab in advanced cancers. Study background: Patients receiving dose escalation had hepatocellular carcinoma, melanoma, renal cell or head and neck cancer.

Only in-frame clones appear in the TCRdb table, and some are missing; sequencing was by immunoSEQ multiplex PCR. The sample lists approximately 72,000 clones, 84% occurring once. Findings and caveats of the study: At 0.1 to 3.0 mg/kg and by week 6, clonal expansion occurred in CD4+ and CD8+ blood T cells.

Patients were excluded for autoimmune disease history or systemic immunosuppression. Sampling times: baseline, cycle 4 day 1, cycle 7 day 1. The receptor was isolated from an adult with an advanced solid tumor such as melanoma, head and neck, liver or kidney cancer. The chain joins TRBV7-2 to TRBJ1-1; no firm D call. Sequenced material: CD4+ or CD8+ T cells sorted from blood, taken in a trial of the OX40 agonist ivuxolimab. The CDR3 nucleotides read TGTGCCAGCAGCTTGCCCGCGCTGGTTGAAGCTTTCTTT. This sequence encodes CASSLPALVEAFF.